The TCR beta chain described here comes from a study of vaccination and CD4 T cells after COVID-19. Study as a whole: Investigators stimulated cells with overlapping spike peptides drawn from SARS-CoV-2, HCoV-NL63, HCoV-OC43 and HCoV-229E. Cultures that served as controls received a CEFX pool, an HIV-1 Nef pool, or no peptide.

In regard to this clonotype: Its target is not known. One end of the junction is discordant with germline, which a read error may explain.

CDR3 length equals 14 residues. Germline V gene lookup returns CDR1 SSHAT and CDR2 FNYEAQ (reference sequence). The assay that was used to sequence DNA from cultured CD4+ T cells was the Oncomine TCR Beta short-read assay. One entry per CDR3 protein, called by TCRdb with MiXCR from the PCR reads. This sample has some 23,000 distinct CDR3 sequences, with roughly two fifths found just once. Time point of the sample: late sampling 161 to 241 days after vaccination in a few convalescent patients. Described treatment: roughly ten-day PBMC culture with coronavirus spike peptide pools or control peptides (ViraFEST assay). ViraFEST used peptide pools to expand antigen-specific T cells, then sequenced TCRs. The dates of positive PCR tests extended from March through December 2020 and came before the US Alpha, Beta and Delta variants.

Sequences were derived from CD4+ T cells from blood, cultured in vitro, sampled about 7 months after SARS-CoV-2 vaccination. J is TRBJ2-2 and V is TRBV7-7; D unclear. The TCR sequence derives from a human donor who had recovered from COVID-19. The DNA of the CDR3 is TGTGCTAGCAGCTTAGCCAGGAGCACCGGGGAGCTGTTTTTT. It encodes CASSLARSTGELFF. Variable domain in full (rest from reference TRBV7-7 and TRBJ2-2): GAGVSQSPRYKVTKRGQDVTLRCDPISSHATLYWYQQALGQGPEFLTYFNYEAQPDKSGLPSDRFSAERPEGSISTLTIQRTEQRDSAMYRCASSLARSTGELFFGEGSRLTVL.